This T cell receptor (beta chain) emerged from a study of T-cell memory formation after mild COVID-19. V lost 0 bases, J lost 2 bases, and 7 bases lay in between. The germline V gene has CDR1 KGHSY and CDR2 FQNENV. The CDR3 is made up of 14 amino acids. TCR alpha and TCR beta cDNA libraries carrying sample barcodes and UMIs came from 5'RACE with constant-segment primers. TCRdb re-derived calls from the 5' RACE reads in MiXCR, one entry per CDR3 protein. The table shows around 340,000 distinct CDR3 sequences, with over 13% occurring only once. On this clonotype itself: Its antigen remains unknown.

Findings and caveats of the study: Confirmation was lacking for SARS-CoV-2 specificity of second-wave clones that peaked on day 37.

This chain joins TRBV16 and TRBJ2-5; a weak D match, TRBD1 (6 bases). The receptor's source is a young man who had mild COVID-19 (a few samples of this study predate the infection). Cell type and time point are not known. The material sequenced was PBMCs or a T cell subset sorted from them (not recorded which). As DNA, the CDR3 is TGTGCCAGCAGCCAATCGAGGGGGCAAGAGACCCAGTACTTC. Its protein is CASSQSRGQETQYF.